This T cell receptor (beta chain) stems from a study of blood T cell repertoires in COVID-19. Overall study: T cells, B-cell-depleted T cells, or PBMCs provided the cDNA or gDNA that served as material.

TCRdb's copy holds only in-frame clones and misses some; the assay was immunoSEQ multiplex PCR. The sample shows around 620,000 clones, approximately 90% of them seen only once. A single count supports this clone. CDR1 is MGHRA, CDR2 YSYEKL, per germline. The CDR3 length is 16 residues. V lost 0 bases and J lost 5; bases outside the gene matches: 9. The receptor was isolated from a woman under 30 with acute or convalescent COVID-19. Material for sequencing was peripheral blood. This chain connects TRBV4-1 to TRBJ2-7; the match to TRBD1 covers 8 bases. The CDR3 loop reads CASSQDTRTGWDEQYF. CDR3 DNA: TGCGCCAGCAGCCAAGACACCCGGACAGGGTGGGACGAGCAGTACTTC.